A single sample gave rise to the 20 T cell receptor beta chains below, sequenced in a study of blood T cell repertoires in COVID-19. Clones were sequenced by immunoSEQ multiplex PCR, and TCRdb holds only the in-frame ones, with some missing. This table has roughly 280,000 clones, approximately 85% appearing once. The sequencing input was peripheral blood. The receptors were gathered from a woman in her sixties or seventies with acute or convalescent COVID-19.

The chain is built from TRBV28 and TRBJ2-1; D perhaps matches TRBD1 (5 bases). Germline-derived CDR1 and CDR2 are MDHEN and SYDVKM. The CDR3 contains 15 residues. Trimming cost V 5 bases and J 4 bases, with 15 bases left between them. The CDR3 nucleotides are TGTGCCAGCAGTCCACCCCGACAGAGGTACAATGAGCAGTTCTTC. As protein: CASSPPRQRYNEQFF.

The CDR3 nucleotides are TGTGCCAGCAGTCAGCCGGGACAGGGTGCAGCTTTCTTT. Residues: CASSQPGQGAAFF. The chain joins TRBV6-2 or TRBV6-3 to TRBJ1-1; 9 nucleotides align to TRBD1. The junction had 8 bases not matched to a gene; V was cut back by 5 bases and J by 10 bases. Looked up from germline, CDR1 is MNHEY and CDR2 is SVGEGT. The length of the CDR3 is 13 residues.

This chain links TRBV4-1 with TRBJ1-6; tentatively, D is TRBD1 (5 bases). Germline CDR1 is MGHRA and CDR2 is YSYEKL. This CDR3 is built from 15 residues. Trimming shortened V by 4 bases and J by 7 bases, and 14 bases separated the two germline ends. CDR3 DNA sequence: TGCGCCAGCAGCCGACCCTTCAGGGAAAATTCACCCCTCCACTTT. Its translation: CASSRPFRENSPLHF.

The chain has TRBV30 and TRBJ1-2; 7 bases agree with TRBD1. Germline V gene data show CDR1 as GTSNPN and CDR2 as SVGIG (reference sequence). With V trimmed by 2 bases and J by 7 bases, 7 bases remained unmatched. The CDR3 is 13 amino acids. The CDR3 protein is CAWSRDSKSGYTF. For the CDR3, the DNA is TGTGCCTGGAGTAGGGACAGTAAAAGTGGCTACACCTTC.

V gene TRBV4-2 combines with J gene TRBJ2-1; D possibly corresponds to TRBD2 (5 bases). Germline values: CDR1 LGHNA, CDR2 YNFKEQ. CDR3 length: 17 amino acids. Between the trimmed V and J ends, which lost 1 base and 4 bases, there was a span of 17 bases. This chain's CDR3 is CASSQARVPGIYNEQFF. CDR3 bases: TGTGCCAGCAGCCAAGCCCGGGTCCCCGGGATATACAATGAGCAGTTCTTC.

The CDR3 DNA reads as TGTGCCAGCAGCCCCGACAGTCGGGAGACCCAGTACTTC. This sequence encodes CASSPDSRETQYF. The chain combines TRBV11-2 with TRBJ2-5, with a tentative D call TRBD1 (5 bases). CDR1 SGHAT and CDR2 FQNNGV come from the germline V gene. This CDR3 is built from 13 residues. V was clipped by 5 bases and J by 5 bases, with 12 bases between them.

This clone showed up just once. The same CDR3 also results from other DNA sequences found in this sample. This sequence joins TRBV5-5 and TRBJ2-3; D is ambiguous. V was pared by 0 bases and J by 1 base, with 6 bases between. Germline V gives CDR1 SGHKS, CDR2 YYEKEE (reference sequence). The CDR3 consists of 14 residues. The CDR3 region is CASSLVAGTDTQYF. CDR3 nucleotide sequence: TGTGCCAGCAGCTTGGTGGCAGGCACAGATACGCAGTATTTT.

CDR3 DNA sequence: TGTGCCAGCGGAGGGGCCCGAGCAGGCGAGCAGTACTTC. This sequence encodes CASGGARAGEQYF. The chain links TRBV2 to TRBJ2-7, with D possibly TRBD2 on 6 matching bases. The CDR3 is 13 residues long. V was shortened by 8 bases and J by 6 bases, with 17 bases between the two germline ends. Germline V gene data show CDR1 as SNHLY and CDR2 as FYNNEI.

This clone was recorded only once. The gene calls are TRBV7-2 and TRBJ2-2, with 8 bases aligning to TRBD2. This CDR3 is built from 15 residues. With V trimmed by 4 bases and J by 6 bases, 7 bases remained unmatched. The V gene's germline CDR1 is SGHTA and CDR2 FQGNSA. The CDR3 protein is CASSWGLGRAGELFF. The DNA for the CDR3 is TGTGCCAGCAGCTGGGGACTAGGCCGAGCCGGGGAGCTGTTTTTT. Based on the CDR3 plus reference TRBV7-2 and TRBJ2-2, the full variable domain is GAGVSQSPSNKVTEKGKDVELRCDPISGHTALYWYRQSLGQGLEFLIYFQGNSAPDKSGLPSDRFSAERTGGSVSTLTIQRTQQEDSAVYLCASSWGLGRAGELFFGEGSRLTVL.

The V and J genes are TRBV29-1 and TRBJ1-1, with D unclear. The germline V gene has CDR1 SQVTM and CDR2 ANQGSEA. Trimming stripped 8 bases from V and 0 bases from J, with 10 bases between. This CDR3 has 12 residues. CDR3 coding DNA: TGCAGCTATTTCGGGGTGAACACTGAAGCTTTCTTT. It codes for CSYFGVNTEAFF.

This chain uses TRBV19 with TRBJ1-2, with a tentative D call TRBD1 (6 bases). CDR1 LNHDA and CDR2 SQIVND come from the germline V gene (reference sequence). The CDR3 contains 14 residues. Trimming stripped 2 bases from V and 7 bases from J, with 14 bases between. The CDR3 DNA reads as TGTGCCAGTAGTATAAGCCGACAGGATGCTGGCTACACCTTC. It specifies CASSISRQDAGYTF.

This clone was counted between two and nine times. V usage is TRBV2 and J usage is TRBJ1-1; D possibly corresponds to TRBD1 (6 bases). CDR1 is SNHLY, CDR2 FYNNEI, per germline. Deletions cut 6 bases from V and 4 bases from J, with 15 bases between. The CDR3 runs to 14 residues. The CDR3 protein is CASRSRQDGTEAFF. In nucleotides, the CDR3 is TGTGCCAGCAGGTCCCGACAGGACGGCACTGAAGCTTTCTTT.

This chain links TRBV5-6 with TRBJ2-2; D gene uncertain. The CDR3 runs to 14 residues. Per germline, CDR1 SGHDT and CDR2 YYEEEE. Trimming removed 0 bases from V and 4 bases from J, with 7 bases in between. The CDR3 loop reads CASSLVLTTGELFF. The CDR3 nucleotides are TGTGCCAGCAGCTTGGTCCTAACCACCGGGGAGCTGTTTTTT.

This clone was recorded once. Here the CDR3 reads CASRTGQLGNTIYF. The CDR3 coding sequence is TGCGCCAGCAGGACGGGACAGCTAGGAAACACCATATATTTT. The V gene is TRBV10-2, the J gene TRBJ1-3, with 7 positions matching TRBD1. Germline trimming cut 6 bases from V and 4 bases from J; bases unmatched to any gene: 6. The V gene's germline CDR1 is WSHSY and CDR2 SAAADI. This CDR3 contains 14 residues.

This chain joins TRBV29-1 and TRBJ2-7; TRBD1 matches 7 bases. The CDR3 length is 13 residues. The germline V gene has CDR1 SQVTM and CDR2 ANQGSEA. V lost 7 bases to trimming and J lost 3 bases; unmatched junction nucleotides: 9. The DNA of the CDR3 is TGCAGCGCATCAGGGGACAGTCTCTACGAGCAGTACTTC. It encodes CSASGDSLYEQYF.

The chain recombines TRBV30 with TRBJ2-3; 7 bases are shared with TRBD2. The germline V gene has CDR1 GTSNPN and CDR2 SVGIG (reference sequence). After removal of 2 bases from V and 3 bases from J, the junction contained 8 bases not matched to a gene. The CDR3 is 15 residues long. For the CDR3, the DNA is TGTGCCTGGAGTACCGATTTGGGAGGGACAGATACGCAGTATTTT. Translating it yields CAWSTDLGGTDTQYF.

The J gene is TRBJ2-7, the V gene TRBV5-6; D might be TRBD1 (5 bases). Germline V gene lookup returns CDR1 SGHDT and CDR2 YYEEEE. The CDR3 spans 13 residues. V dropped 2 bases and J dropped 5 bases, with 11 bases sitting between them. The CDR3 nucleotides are TGTGCCAGCAGCTTTCAGGGTACCGACGAGCAGTACTTC. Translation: CASSFQGTDEQYF.

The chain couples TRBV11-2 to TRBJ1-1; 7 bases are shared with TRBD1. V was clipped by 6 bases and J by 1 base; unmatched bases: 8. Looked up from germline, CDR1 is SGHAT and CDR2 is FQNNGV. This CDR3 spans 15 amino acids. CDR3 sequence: CASRTTGRKNTEAFF. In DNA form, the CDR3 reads TGTGCCAGCAGGACGACAGGGCGGAAGAACACTGAAGCTTTCTTT.

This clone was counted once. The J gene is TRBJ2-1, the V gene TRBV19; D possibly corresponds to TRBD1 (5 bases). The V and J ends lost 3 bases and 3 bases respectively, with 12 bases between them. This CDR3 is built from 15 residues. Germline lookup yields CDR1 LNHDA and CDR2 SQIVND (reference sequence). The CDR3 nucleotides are TGTGCCAGTAGTATTAGGGGTAGAGTCTACAATGAGCAGTTCTTC. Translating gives CASSIRGRVYNEQFF.

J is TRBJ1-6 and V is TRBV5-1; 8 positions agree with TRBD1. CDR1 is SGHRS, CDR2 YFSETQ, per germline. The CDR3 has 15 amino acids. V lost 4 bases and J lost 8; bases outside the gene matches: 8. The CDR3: CASSLDRATYSPLHF. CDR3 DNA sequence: TGCGCCAGCAGCCTGGACAGGGCGACCTATTCACCCCTCCACTTT.